This T cell receptor beta chain was documented in a study of cytomegalovirus exposure and HLA in healthy donors. Study outcomes and limitations: Earlier analysis yielded a pattern in which most TCR beta V segments were productive about 90% or about 30% of the time. Researchers reportedly found TCR beta sequences accurately predicted most subjects' HLA-A and HLA-B alleles. In vitro testing confirmed three CMV-associated chains as specific for CMV antigens.

Samples came from healthy bone marrow donors. PCR primers comprised 60 Vbeta and 13 Jbeta primers. Data came from immunoSEQ multiplex PCR; TCRdb stores just in-frame clones and leaves some out. The data show more than 80,000 clones, about 89% seen once. A note on this clone: Its cognate antigen is unknown.

The source is a man aged 30 to 39 in good health and CMV-seropositive. Material: PBMCs.

CDR3 amino acids: CASTSPKTGEIHGYTF. The CDR3 DNA sequence: TGTGCCAGCACCTCTCCGAAGACAGGGGAGATACATGGCTACACCTTC. The chain joins TRBV28 to TRBJ1-2; 8 bases line up with TRBD1. Germline assignment: CDR1 MDHEN and CDR2 SYDVKM. The CDR3 sequence is 16 residues long. Trimming at V came to 7 bases and at J to 6 bases, leaving 16 bases not matched to a gene.